This record covers a single TCR beta chain. Its antigen is still unknown. Produced via immunoSEQ multiplex PCR; TCRdb's table is partial and in-frame only. The table shows about 1,800,000 clones, with roughly 94% occurring only once. This record belongs to a study of shared clonotypes between healthy human individuals. Study summary: Per-donor plates numbered three CD4 naive, three CD4 memory, two CD8 naive and one CD8 memory. Overall study results and limits: Non-shared clonotypes had lower generation probabilities than clonotypes shared by all four sorted-subset donors. Sharing across four donors was highest in naive CD4 (roughly 5%) and lowest in memory CD8 (roughly 0.4%).

Positive CCR7 selection of CD45RO-negative cells yielded the naive CD8 cells, and terminally differentiated effector memory CD45RA+ cells were excluded. The sequence was collected from a man between 18 and 29 years old in good health. The sequenced sample was naive CD8+ T cells sorted from blood.

The CDR3 nucleotides read TGTGCCAGCAATAGCGCGCTCGGTGAGCAGTTCTTC. Translating gives CASNSALGEQFF. V is TRBV19 and J is TRBJ2-1; TRBD2 is a possible D gene (5 bases). CDR1 LNHDA and CDR2 SQIVND come from the germline V gene (reference sequence). The CDR3 has 12 residues. Trimming shortened V by 9 bases and J by 9 bases, and 15 bases separated the two germline ends. Full variable domain (missing parts from reference TRBV19 and TRBJ2-1): DGGITQSPKYLFRKEGQNVTLSCEQNLNHDAMYWYRQDPGQGLRLIYYSQIVNDFQKGDIAEGYSVSREKKESFPLTVTSAQKNPTAFYLCASNSALGEQFFGPGTRLTVL.